This T cell receptor beta chain was identified during a study of CD8 T cells in ankylosing spondylitis. Findings of the study overall: Ankylosing spondylitis blood appeared to carry a characteristic TCR beta motif of roughly 8 highly homologous variants. Clones linked to the disease showed a CD8+ phenotype. They occurred at relatively low frequencies in peripheral blood.

Libraries of TCR beta came from quantitative 5'-RACE with molecular barcodes. MiXCR, applied by TCRdb to the 5' RACE reads, yields one record per CDR3 protein. The sample yields 230,000 or so distinct CDR3 sequences, over 15% seen once. This clonotype appeared a few times. Antigen specificity is unknown. V was clipped by 4 bases and J by 0 bases, with 10 bases between them. This CDR3 comprises 15 residues. CDR1 is LGHNA, CDR2 YSLEER, per germline. This chain uses TRBV4-3 with TRBJ2-1, with D hard to call. This clonotype was sampled from a male donor with ankylosing spondylitis or in good health (not recorded which). Sequencing used blood, either unsorted or a sorted T cell fraction (not recorded which). The CDR3: CASSPTKSSYNEQFF. Here the CDR3 DNA reads TGCGCCAGCAGCCCCACGAAGAGCTCCTACAATGAGCAGTTCTTC.